A selection of T cell receptor beta chains follows, all from one sample in a study of blood T cell repertoires in COVID-19. TCRdb's copy holds only in-frame clones and misses some; the assay was immunoSEQ multiplex PCR. The data show hundreds of thousands of clones, about 89% seen once. Sequenced material: peripheral blood. All receptors come from a woman in her 30s with COVID-19, enrolled during active disease. The CDR3 runs from the conserved cysteine through the conserved F or W. The D gene is left open where the match is weak. Clone sizes are given selectively: once, few, many, or a class where the clone is expanded.

.	once	TRBV9	TRBJ2-1	TGTGCCAGCAGCCCCTTTCTGGCCAACAATGAGCAGTTCTTC	CASSPFLANNEQFF
TRBD1	once	TRBV7-8	TRBJ1-2	TGTGCCAGCAGCTTAGTACGGGGACAGGAAGCGATCTATGGCTACACCTTC	CASSLVRGQEAIYGYTF
.	.	TRBV6-4	TRBJ1-1	TGTGCCAGCAGTGACGATAGGGCAGGGCTTGATAGAATGGCTTTCTTT	CASSDDRAGLDRMAFF
TRBD2	.	TRBV28	TRBJ2-7	TGTGCCAGCAGCCCCCCGCGGGGGGCCCCTTACGAGCAGTACTTC	CASSPPRGAPYEQYF
TRBD2	.	TRBV4-1	TRBJ2-2	TGCGCCAGCAGAAGCGGGAAACACACCGGGGAGCTGTTTTTT	CASRSGKHTGELFF
.	.	TRBV5-5	TRBJ1-1	TGTGCCAGCAGCTTGGGGACAGACACTGAAGCTTTCTTT	CASSLGTDTEAFF
.	.	TRBV10-2	TRBJ1-2	TGCGCCAGCAGTGAGTCAGGGGGCTATGGCTACACCTTC	CASSESGGYGYTF
TRBD1	.	TRBV5-4	TRBJ1-1	TGTGCCAGCAGCCCATGGACAGGCGATACTGAAGCTTTCTTT	CASSPWTGDTEAFF
TRBD1	.	TRBV7-2	TRBJ2-7	TGTGCCAGCAGCCCCCCCCCGGGGACAGGGAACCACGAGCAGTACTTC	CASSPPPGTGNHEQYF
.	.	TRBV4-1	TRBJ1-1	TGCGCCAGCAGCCTAAACATATTACAGGAGCTCACTGAAGCTTTCTTT	CASSLNILQELTEAFF
.	.	TRBV7-9	TRBJ2-3	TGTGCCAGCAGCGGACTTGGGGACACAGATACGCAGTATTTT	CASSGLGDTDTQYF
.	.	TRBV5-4	TRBJ2-1	TGTGCCAGCAGCTTGGGCCTTGGGGGAGGGGGCTCCTACAATGAGCAGTTCTTC	CASSLGLGGGGSYNEQFF
TRBD1	.	TRBV25-1	TRBJ2-6	TGTGCCAGCAGTGAGGGGACAGGGGGCTCTGGGGCCAACGTCCTGACTTTC	CASSEGTGGSGANVLTF
TRBD1	.	TRBV18	TRBJ1-2	TGTGCCAGCTCACCACCGACAGGGCCAAACTATGGCTACACCTTC	CASSPPTGPNYGYTF
TRBD2	.	TRBV3-1/TRBV3-2	TRBJ2-3	TGTGCCAGCAGCCAAGCGGCGGGGGGCCTGTCAGATACGCAGTATTTT	CASSQAAGGLSDTQYF
.	.	TRBV27	TRBJ1-2	TGTGCCAGCAGTCCCGGGGTCCTCTTTTATGGCTACACCTTC	CASSPGVLFYGYTF
.	.	TRBV7-2	TRBJ1-6	TGTGCCAGCAGCTTACTGACGGGTAATTCACCCCTCCACTTT	CASSLLTGNSPLHF
TRBD1	.	TRBV6-5	TRBJ2-7	TGTGCCAGCAGTTCGATTTTTGGGACAGGCGCCTACGAGCAGTACTTC	CASSSIFGTGAYEQYF
.	.	TRBV4-3	TRBJ1-2	TGCGCCAGCAGCCAAGATGTGAGTGACTATGGCTACACCTTC	CASSQDVSDYGYTF
.	.	TRBV3-1/TRBV3-2	TRBJ1-5	TGTGCCAGCAGCCAAGACCCCGGGGGAAATCAGCCCCAGCATTTT	CASSQDPGGNQPQHF
.	.	TRBV27	TRBJ1-4	TGTGCCAGCAGTTCAGCAGGGCTGGGTGAGGAAAAACTGTTTTTT	CASSSAGLGEEKLFF
TRBD2	.	TRBV11-3	TRBJ2-3	TGTGCCAGCAGCTTTGGGGGGGGTCCAGATACGCAGTATTTT	CASSFGGGPDTQYF
TRBD1	.	TRBV6-2/TRBV6-3	TRBJ2-3	TGTGCCAGCAGCCGGGCTAGGACAGGTCCCGATACGCAGTATTTT	CASSRARTGPDTQYF
TRBD2	.	TRBV6-1	TRBJ2-1	TGTGCCAGCAGTGAGGAAGGGACTACTTCCTACAATGAGCAGTTCTTC	CASSEEGTTSYNEQFF
.	.	TRBV27	TRBJ2-7	TGTGCCAGCAGTTTTTCTGGGAGCTCCTACGAGCAGTACTTC	CASSFSGSSYEQYF
TRBD2	many	TRBV2	TRBJ2-1	TGTGCCAGCAGTGTGGCTAGCGGGAGGACTAACTCCAATGAGCAGTTCTTC	CASSVASGRTNSNEQFF
.	.	TRBV10-1	TRBJ1-2	TGCGCCAGCAGTGAGTCTGCAGGGGCCAGTGGCTACACCTTC	CASSESAGASGYTF
.	few	TRBV7-9	TRBJ1-6	TGTGCCAGCAGCTCCGATGCAGGGGCCAATTCACCCCTCCACTTT	CASSSDAGANSPLHF
TRBD2	.	TRBV15	TRBJ2-4	TGTGCCACCAGCAGCTCCTCGAGCCCCCCTCGGGACTACCTTTGGGTGAGGGACATTCAGTACTTC	CATSSSSSPPRDYLWVRDIQYF
.	.	TRBV28	TRBJ2-7	TGTGCCAGCACCCTACAGGGAACGGAGCAGTACTTC	CASTLQGTEQYF
TRBD1	.	TRBV7-6	TRBJ1-3	TGTGCCAGCAGCTTCAAGCCGACAGGGGCTGGAAACACCATATATTTT	CASSFKPTGAGNTIYF
.	.	TRBV9	TRBJ2-3	TGTGCCAGCAGCGCGATGAGGTGGATCGTGCCCACAGATACGCAGTATTTT	CASSAMRWIVPTDTQYF
TRBD1	.	TRBV19	TRBJ1-5	TGTGCCAGTAGTACCCGGGACAGGGGATGGGTAATAGATCAGCCCCAGCATTTT	CASSTRDRGWVIDQPQHF
TRBD2	.	TRBV5-1	TRBJ2-3	TGCGCCAGCAGCTTAGCGGGAGGTTTTTCAGATACGCAGTATTTT	CASSLAGGFSDTQYF
.	few	TRBV16	TRBJ1-4	TGTGCCAGCAGCCCAGGCAGGGGCGAAAAACTGTTTTTT	CASSPGRGEKLFF
.	.	TRBV4-3	TRBJ2-3	TGCGCCAGCAGCCTAGCAGAAGATACGCAGTATTTT	CASSLAEDTQYF
TRBD1	.	TRBV24-1	TRBJ1-2	TGTGCCACCAGTGACGACCGTCAGGGGGTAAACTATGGCTACACCTTC	CATSDDRQGVNYGYTF
.	.	TRBV5-5	TRBJ1-1	TGTGCCAGCAGCTTTGGGGCCACTGAAGCTTTCTTT	CASSFGATEAFF
.	.	TRBV21-1	TRBJ2-1	TGTGCCACCGAGGGACTAGCGGGGGGATCGAGCTCCTACAATGAGCAGTTCTTC	CATEGLAGGSSSYNEQFF
TRBD2	.	TRBV7-6	TRBJ2-1	TGTGCCAGCAGTTCCGAAGGCGTAGCGGGCTACAATGAGCAGTTCTTC	CASSSEGVAGYNEQFF
.	once	TRBV2	TRBJ1-5	TGTGCCAGCAGCACTGACAGGAAAGCCCAGCCCCAGCATTTT	CASSTDRKAQPQHF
.	.	TRBV11-3	TRBJ2-2	TGTGCCAGCAGCGCCCCCTTGGGAGTCGGGGAGCTGTTTTTT	CASSAPLGVGELFF